Listed here are 25 T cell receptor beta chains from one sample, sequenced in a study of cytomegalovirus exposure and HLA in healthy donors. PCR amplification relied on 60 Vbeta primers (plus 13 Jbeta primers). Method: immunoSEQ multiplex PCR; TCRdb's copy keeps in-frame clones and lacks some. Among 200,000 or so clones listed, 65% to 85% were seen once. Sequenced sample: PBMCs. Every receptor here comes from a boy aged 2 to 9 in good health and CMV-seronegative.

This clone was counted a few times. The CDR3 loop reads CASSPGQGRMDYTF. The CDR3, as DNA: TGTGCCAGCAGCCCTGGACAGGGGAGGATGGACTACACCTTC. This sequence joins TRBV14 and TRBJ1-2; the match to TRBD1 covers 9 bases. CDR3 length: 14 amino acids. With 4 bases clipped from V and 10 bases from J, the junction kept 10 bases outside the gene matches. CDR1 and CDR2 from the germline V gene are SGHDN and FVKESK.

J is TRBJ2-5 and V is TRBV30; 15 positions match TRBD2. CDR1 is GTSNPN and CDR2 is SVGIG in the germline V gene (reference sequence). This CDR3 is 21 amino acids long. Losses at the gene ends were 3 bases for V and 5 bases for J; bases not matched to a gene: 22. CDR3: CAWSNLRGLAGGYVKWETQYF. The CDR3 bases are TGTGCCTGGAGCAACCTGCGGGGACTAGCGGGGGGATATGTTAAATGGGAGACCCAGTACTTC.

The chain links TRBV27 to TRBJ1-1; D gene unclear. Between the trimmed V and J ends, which lost 3 bases and 7 bases, there was a span of 9 bases. CDR3 length equals 12 residues. Germline CDR1 reads MNHEY; CDR2 reads SMNVEV (reference sequence). CDR3 sequence reads: CASSFRGGEAFF. The CDR3 nucleotides read TGTGCCAGCAGTTTCCGGGGAGGTGAAGCTTTCTTT.

This clone was observed a few times. This chain joins TRBV7-9 and TRBJ2-3; D remains unclear. With 2 bases removed from V and 2 bases from J, the gap between germline ends came to 2 bases. The CDR3 consists of 12 residues. Germline V gene data show CDR1 as SEHNR and CDR2 as FQNEAQ (reference sequence). The DNA of the CDR3 is TGTGCCAGCAGCTTATACACAGATACGCAGTATTTT. Encoded protein: CASSLYTDTQYF.

The V call is TRBV7-5, the J call TRBJ1-2. TRBV7-5 is labeled a pseudogene. The CDR3 is 16 amino acids. The CDR3: CARSLVPREINYGYTF. CDR3 nucleotide sequence: TGTGCCAGAAGCTTAGTTCCCCGTGAGATTAACTATGGCTACACCTTC.

This clone was counted a few times. The rearrangement links TRBV7-3 to TRBJ2-3; 14 bases agree with TRBD2. This CDR3 is built from 16 residues. The V gene's germline CDR1 is SGHTA and CDR2 FQGTGA. The V segment lost 4 bases and the J segment 2 bases; nucleotides outside the gene matches: 2. CDR3 nucleotides: TGTGCCAGCAGCTCGGGACTAGCGGGGGCCACAGATACGCAGTATTTT. Translating gives CASSSGLAGATDTQYF. Complete variable domain (other parts from reference TRBV7-3 and TRBJ2-3): GAGVSQTPSNKVTEKGKYVELRCDPISGHTALYWYRQSLGQGPEFLIYFQGTGAADDSGLPNDRFFAVRPEGSVSTLKIQRTERGDSAVYLCASSSGLAGATDTQYFGPGTRLTVL.

The CDR3 loop reads CASMDRNYGYTF. CDR3 nucleotides: TGTGCCAGTATGGACAGGAACTATGGCTACACCTTC. The rearrangement links TRBV19 to TRBJ1-2, with 7 bases that match TRBD1. The CDR3 is 12 amino acids. Germline CDR1 is LNHDA and CDR2 is SQIVND (reference sequence). The junction had 1 base not matched to a gene; V was cut back by 7 bases and J by 2 bases.

This clone has only a few counts. The chain has TRBV7-9 and TRBJ2-3; TRBD2 aligns across 15 bases. J was trimmed by 8 bases and V by 3 bases; bases with no gene match: 3. CDR1 and CDR2 from the germline V gene are SEHNR and FQNEAQ (reference sequence). This CDR3 is built from 15 residues. The CDR3 here is CASSLGLAGGPTQYF. CDR3 coding DNA: TGTGCCAGCAGCTTGGGACTAGCGGGGGGCCCTACGCAGTATTTT.

The chain employs TRBV15 and TRBJ1-3; 9 bases map to TRBD1. Per the germline V gene, CDR1 is LNHNV and CDR2 is YYDKDF (reference sequence). J lost 3 bases, V lost 2 bases, and 5 bases had no gene match. CDR3 size: 16 residues. In DNA, the CDR3 is TGTGCCACCAGCAGAACAGGGGGCGGCGGTGGAAACACCATATATTTT. Amino acid sequence: CATSRTGGGGGNTIYF.

This clone was seen a few times. The rearrangement joins TRBV7-2 to TRBJ1-5, with TRBD1 matching 8 bases. V was pared by 2 bases and J by 7 bases, with 7 bases of the junction left unmatched. The CDR3 is 15 residues long. The V gene's germline CDR1 is SGHTA and CDR2 FQGNSA. The CDR3 DNA sequence: TGTGCCAGCAGCTTATTGGACAGGGCGGACCAGCCCCAGCATTTT. Its translation: CASSLLDRADQPQHF.

V is TRBV6-5 and J is TRBJ2-7; D not certain. Looked up from germline, CDR1 is MNHEY and CDR2 is SVGAGI. This CDR3 has 15 amino acids. The V end lost 3 bases, the J end lost 4 bases, and 16 bases lay between the germline ends. CDR3 sequence reads: CASSYSRRGLYEQYF. The CDR3 DNA follows: TGTGCCAGCAGTTATTCGCGTCGCGGTTTGTACGAGCAGTACTTC.

The chain carries TRBV7-2 and TRBJ1-6, with D perhaps matching TRBD1 (5 bases). CDR3 length equals 17 residues. Per germline, CDR1 SGHTA and CDR2 FQGNSA. Trimming took 2 bases from V and 3 from J, leaving 14 bases between them. The CDR3 DNA reads TGTGCCAGCAGCTTAAAGGTCGGGGGGGTCTATAATTCACCCCTCCACTTT. Translation gives CASSLKVGGVYNSPLHF.

The chain links TRBV19 to TRBJ2-3; 8 bases match TRBD1. The junction had 8 bases not matched to a gene; V was cut back by 6 bases and J by 3 bases. Germline CDR1 is LNHDA and CDR2 is SQIVND (reference sequence). There are 15 residues in the CDR3. The CDR3 DNA is TGTGCCAGTAGCGATACAGGGGGGCGGACAGATACGCAGTATTTT. It codes for CASSDTGGRTDTQYF.

The CDR3 sequence is CASSFGWGGNSPLHF. The CDR3, as DNA: TGTGCCAGCAGTTTCGGCTGGGGCGGTAATTCACCCCTCCACTTT. This chain joins TRBV27 and TRBJ1-6; tentative D call: TRBD1 (5 bases). The V and J ends lost 3 bases and 6 bases respectively, with 12 bases between them. Germline loops: CDR1 MNHEY, CDR2 SMNVEV (reference sequence). This CDR3 has 15 amino acids.

The DNA of the CDR3 is TGTGCCAGCAGCTTGGGGGGGGCAGGGGTCTACGAGCAGTACTTC. Its protein is CASSLGGAGVYEQYF. This chain connects TRBV11-2 to TRBJ2-7; TRBD2 might be the D (7 bases). CDR3 length equals 15 residues. Trimming took off 3 bases at V and 3 bases at J, with 15 bases between the two ends. Germline V gives CDR1 SGHAT, CDR2 FQNNGV.

The rearrangement joins TRBV7-3 to TRBJ2-3; unclear D gene. The CDR3 is 13 residues long. The V end lost 2 bases, the J end lost 2 bases, and 5 bases lay between the germline ends. Germline values: CDR1 SGHTA, CDR2 FQGTGA. The CDR3 DNA sequence: TGTGCCAGCAGCTTAGACAACACAGATACGCAGTATTTT. Protein: CASSLDNTDTQYF.

The J gene is TRBJ2-5, the V gene TRBV7-2; 9 bases agree with TRBD2. The V segment lost 3 bases and the J segment 5 bases; nucleotides outside the gene matches: 7. The CDR3 consists of 15 residues. Germline CDR1 SGHTA, CDR2 FQGNSA. CDR3 in DNA: TGTGCCAGCAGCTTCGCGGGACTAGCATGGGAGACCCAGTACTTC. This encodes CASSFAGLAWETQYF.

The V and J genes are TRBV7-9 and TRBJ1-1; a possible D gene is TRBD1 (5 bases). The CDR3 is made up of 18 amino acids. CDR1 is SEHNR, CDR2 FQNEAQ, per germline (reference sequence). V gave up 5 bases and J gave up 2 bases, with 24 bases separating them. CDR3 bases: TGTGCCAGCAGCCCCAAGCCGGGGGGGATCTCTAGAAACACTGAAGCTTTCTTT. Translated: CASSPKPGGISRNTEAFF.

The count of this clone is one. The CDR3 loop is CASSLTTPNRGHGYTF. The CDR3 DNA sequence: TGTGCCAGCAGCTTGACCACCCCCAACAGGGGACATGGCTACACCTTC. The rearrangement uses TRBV5-6 and TRBJ1-2; TRBD1 matches 7 bases. Germline lookup yields CDR1 SGHDT and CDR2 YYEEEE. The CDR3 is 16 amino acids. V lost 1 base and J lost 6; bases outside the gene matches: 12.

The rearrangement links TRBV14 to TRBJ2-7, with 8 positions matching TRBD1. This CDR3 region has 16 residues. With 0 bases clipped from V and 5 bases from J, the junction kept 9 bases outside the gene matches. Per the germline V gene, CDR1 is SGHDN and CDR2 is FVKESK. The CDR3 is CASSQEAAGGQNEQYF. The CDR3 region has the DNA TGTGCCAGCAGCCAAGAGGCGGCAGGGGGCCAGAACGAGCAGTACTTC.

V gene TRBV7-9 combines with J gene TRBJ1-4; no clear D. Germline CDR1 SEHNR, CDR2 FQNEAQ (reference sequence). This CDR3 has 11 amino acids. Trimming removed 1 base at V and 12 bases at J, with 6 bases between. The CDR3 DNA reads TGTGCCAGCAGCTTAGAGGAGGAACTGTTTTTT. This gives the protein CASSLEEELFF.

The CDR3 is CASSPGTGGDYGYTF. The CDR3 DNA sequence: TGTGCCAGCAGCCCCGGGACAGGGGGCGACTATGGCTACACCTTC. This sequence joins TRBV7-9 and TRBJ1-2, with 12 bases aligning to TRBD1. V shed 5 bases and J 3 bases; nucleotides not matched to a gene: 4. The germline V gene has CDR1 SEHNR and CDR2 FQNEAQ (reference sequence). This CDR3 is built from 15 residues.

This rearrangement joins TRBV27 to TRBJ1-6; D remains ambiguous. The CDR3 runs to 15 residues. Germline lookup yields CDR1 MNHEY and CDR2 SMNVEV (reference sequence). The V and J ends lost 0 bases and 4 bases respectively, with 7 bases between them. This chain's CDR3 is CASSLSFRYNSPLHF. In DNA form, the CDR3 reads TGTGCCAGCAGTTTATCCTTCAGGTATAATTCACCCCTCCACTTT.

This rearrangement joins TRBV4-3 to TRBJ1-5, with TRBD1 matching 10 bases. V dropped 3 bases and J dropped 6; count of bases not matched to a gene: 8. The CDR3 is 16 residues long. CDR1 LGHNA and CDR2 YSLEER come from the germline V gene. In DNA form, the CDR3 reads TGCGCCAGCAGCCACTCGACAGGGGGCGGCGGTCAGCCCCAGCATTTT. This codes for CASSHSTGGGGQPQHF.

This sequence joins TRBV27 and TRBJ1-2; 10 nucleotides line up with TRBD1. Germline V gene data show CDR1 as MNHEY and CDR2 as SMNVEV (reference sequence). The V gene end was trimmed by 6 bases and the J gene end by 8 bases; junction bases not matched to a gene: 9. The CDR3 has 14 amino acids. The CDR3 DNA reads TGTGCCAGCAGACCTACGACAGGGGGCCGGGGCTACACCTTC. This sequence encodes CASRPTTGGRGYTF.